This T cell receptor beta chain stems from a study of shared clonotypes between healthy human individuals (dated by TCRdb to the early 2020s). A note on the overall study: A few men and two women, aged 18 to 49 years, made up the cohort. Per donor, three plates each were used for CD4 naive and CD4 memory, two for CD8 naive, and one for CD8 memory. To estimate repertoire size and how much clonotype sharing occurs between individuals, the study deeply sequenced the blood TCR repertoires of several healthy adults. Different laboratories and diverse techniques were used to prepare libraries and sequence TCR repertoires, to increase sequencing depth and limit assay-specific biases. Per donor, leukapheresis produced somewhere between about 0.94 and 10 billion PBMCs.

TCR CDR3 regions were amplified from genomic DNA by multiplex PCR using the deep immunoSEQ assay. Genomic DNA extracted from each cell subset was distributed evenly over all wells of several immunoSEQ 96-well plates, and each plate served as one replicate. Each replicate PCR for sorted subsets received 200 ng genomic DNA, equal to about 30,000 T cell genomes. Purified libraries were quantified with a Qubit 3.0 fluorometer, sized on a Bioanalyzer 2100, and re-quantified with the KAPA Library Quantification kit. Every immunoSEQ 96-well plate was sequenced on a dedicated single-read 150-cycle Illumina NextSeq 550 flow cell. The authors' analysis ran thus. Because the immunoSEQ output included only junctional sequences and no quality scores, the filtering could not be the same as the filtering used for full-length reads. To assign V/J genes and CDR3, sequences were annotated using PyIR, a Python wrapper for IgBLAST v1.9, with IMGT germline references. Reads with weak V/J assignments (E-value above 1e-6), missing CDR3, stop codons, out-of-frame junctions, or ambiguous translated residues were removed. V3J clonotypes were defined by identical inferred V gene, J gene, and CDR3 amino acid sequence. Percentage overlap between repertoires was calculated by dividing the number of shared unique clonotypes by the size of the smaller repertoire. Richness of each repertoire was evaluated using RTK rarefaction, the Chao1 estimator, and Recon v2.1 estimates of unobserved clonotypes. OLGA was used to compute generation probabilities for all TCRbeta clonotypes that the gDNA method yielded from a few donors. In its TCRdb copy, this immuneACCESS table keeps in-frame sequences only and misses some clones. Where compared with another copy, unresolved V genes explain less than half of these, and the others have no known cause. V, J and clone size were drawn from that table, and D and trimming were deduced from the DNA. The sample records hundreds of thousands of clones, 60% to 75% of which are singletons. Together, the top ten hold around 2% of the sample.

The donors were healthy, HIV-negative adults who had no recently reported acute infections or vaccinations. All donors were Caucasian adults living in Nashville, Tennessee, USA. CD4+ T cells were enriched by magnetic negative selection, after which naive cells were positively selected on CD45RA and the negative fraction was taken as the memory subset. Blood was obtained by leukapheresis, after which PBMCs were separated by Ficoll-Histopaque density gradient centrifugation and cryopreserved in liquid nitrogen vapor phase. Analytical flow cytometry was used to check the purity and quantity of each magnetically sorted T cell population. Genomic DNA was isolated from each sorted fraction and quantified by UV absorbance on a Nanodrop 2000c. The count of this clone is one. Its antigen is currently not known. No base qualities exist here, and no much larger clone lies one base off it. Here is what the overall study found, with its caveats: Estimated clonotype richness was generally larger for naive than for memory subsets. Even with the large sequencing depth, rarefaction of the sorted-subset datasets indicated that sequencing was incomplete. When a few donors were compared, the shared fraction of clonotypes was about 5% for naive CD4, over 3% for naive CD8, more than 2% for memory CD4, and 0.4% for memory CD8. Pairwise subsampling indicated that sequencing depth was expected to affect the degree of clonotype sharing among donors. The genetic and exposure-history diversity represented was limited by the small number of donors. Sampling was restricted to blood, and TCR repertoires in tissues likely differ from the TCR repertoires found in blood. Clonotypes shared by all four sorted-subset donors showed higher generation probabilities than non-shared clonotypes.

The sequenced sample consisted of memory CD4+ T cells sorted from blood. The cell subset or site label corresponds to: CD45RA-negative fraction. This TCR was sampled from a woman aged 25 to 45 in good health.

The CDR3 reads as follows: CASRRDRAGNQPQHF. Read as DNA, the sequence is TGTGCCAGCAGGAGGGACAGGGCGGGCAATCAGCCCCAGCATTTT. The rearrangement combines TRBV6-1 with TRBJ1-5; the junction holds 9 bases that match TRBD1. CDR1 and CDR2 (MNHNS, SASEGT) derive from the germline V gene. The cysteine opens and the phenylalanine closes a CDR3 of 15 amino acids. The kept DNA is CDR3 alone, 45 bases in frame from the first base. Trimming leaves V shorter by 6 bases and J shorter by 2 bases, with the junction holding 5 bases beyond the gene matches.